The rows below give T cell receptor beta chains drawn from one sample of a study of T cell responses to AZD1222 COVID-19 vaccine. Clones were sequenced by immunoSEQ multiplex PCR, and TCRdb holds only the in-frame ones, with some missing. Among 200,000 to 250,000 clones listed, roughly 94% were seen once. Sequenced material: peripheral blood, taken 28 days after the second dose of the MenACWY control vaccine. The receptors derive from an adult who received the MenACWY meningococcal vaccine as a control. The conserved cysteine and the conserved F or W are not part of the CDR3 here. The order of the fields is V gene, CDR3 protein.

TRBV7-9,ASSLIAGFEQY
TRBV19,ASSSPDTDTQY
TRBV30,AWSVLGPGSGNTIY
TRBV5-5,ASSLERFLASTDTQY
TRBV19,ASSTHLTSNQPQH
TRBV7-7,ASSLHRGVGEETQY
TRBV10-3,ATGTIKIGDTQY
TRBV7-3,ASSPPRSGGRRDTQY
TRBV27,ASSTGGEQY
TRBV30,AYAGQGSYEQY
TRBV19,ASSIVGANTGELF
TRBV24-1,ATRGQGDTEAF
TRBV18,ASSFGGGSTDTQY
TRBV29-1,SVVQGNEQF
TRBV5-1,ASSLPTGLQETQY
TRBV27,ASSFIVENTEAF
TRBV4-2,ASSLEGTSGGSDTQY
TRBV15,ATSRDLGGVGSPLH
TRBV9,ASSAGQGAGEKLF
TRBV2,ASSDRQGRQY
TRBV6-5,ASSHGGARTDTQY
TRBV6-2/TRBV6-3,ASSYTGGFGYEQY
TRBV28,ASSLGRGRGAF
TRBV9,ASSAGAYNQPQH
TRBV24-1,ATSDQGAGIYEQY
TRBV28,ASSLSGLEKLF
TRBV2,ASSSDGDYGYT
TRBV5-1,ASSLTGSGNTIY
TRBV7-2,ASGGDSGSYEQY
TRBV12-3/TRBV12-4,ASSPAGNYGYT
TRBV20-1,SASGIGASIYEQY
TRBV7-2,ASSLNGQGNIY
TRBV4-1,ASSFRTGDYGYT
TRBV28,ASSLVRETSEYEQY
TRBV6-5,ASSYSDRWYGYT
TRBV2,ASSVASGSTYNEQF
TRBV28,ASRATVSRGYT
TRBV12-3/TRBV12-4,ASSLGFVGAF
TRBV19,ASSIPGAGAVDTQY
TRBV5-8,ASSLSWWGEEAF
TRBV27,ASISLGTYEQY
TRBV19,ASSSRYEQY
TRBV9,ASSVGSLGVETQY
TRBV7-2,ASSLHPTGGNTIY
TRBV5-5,ASSPTRRNQETQY